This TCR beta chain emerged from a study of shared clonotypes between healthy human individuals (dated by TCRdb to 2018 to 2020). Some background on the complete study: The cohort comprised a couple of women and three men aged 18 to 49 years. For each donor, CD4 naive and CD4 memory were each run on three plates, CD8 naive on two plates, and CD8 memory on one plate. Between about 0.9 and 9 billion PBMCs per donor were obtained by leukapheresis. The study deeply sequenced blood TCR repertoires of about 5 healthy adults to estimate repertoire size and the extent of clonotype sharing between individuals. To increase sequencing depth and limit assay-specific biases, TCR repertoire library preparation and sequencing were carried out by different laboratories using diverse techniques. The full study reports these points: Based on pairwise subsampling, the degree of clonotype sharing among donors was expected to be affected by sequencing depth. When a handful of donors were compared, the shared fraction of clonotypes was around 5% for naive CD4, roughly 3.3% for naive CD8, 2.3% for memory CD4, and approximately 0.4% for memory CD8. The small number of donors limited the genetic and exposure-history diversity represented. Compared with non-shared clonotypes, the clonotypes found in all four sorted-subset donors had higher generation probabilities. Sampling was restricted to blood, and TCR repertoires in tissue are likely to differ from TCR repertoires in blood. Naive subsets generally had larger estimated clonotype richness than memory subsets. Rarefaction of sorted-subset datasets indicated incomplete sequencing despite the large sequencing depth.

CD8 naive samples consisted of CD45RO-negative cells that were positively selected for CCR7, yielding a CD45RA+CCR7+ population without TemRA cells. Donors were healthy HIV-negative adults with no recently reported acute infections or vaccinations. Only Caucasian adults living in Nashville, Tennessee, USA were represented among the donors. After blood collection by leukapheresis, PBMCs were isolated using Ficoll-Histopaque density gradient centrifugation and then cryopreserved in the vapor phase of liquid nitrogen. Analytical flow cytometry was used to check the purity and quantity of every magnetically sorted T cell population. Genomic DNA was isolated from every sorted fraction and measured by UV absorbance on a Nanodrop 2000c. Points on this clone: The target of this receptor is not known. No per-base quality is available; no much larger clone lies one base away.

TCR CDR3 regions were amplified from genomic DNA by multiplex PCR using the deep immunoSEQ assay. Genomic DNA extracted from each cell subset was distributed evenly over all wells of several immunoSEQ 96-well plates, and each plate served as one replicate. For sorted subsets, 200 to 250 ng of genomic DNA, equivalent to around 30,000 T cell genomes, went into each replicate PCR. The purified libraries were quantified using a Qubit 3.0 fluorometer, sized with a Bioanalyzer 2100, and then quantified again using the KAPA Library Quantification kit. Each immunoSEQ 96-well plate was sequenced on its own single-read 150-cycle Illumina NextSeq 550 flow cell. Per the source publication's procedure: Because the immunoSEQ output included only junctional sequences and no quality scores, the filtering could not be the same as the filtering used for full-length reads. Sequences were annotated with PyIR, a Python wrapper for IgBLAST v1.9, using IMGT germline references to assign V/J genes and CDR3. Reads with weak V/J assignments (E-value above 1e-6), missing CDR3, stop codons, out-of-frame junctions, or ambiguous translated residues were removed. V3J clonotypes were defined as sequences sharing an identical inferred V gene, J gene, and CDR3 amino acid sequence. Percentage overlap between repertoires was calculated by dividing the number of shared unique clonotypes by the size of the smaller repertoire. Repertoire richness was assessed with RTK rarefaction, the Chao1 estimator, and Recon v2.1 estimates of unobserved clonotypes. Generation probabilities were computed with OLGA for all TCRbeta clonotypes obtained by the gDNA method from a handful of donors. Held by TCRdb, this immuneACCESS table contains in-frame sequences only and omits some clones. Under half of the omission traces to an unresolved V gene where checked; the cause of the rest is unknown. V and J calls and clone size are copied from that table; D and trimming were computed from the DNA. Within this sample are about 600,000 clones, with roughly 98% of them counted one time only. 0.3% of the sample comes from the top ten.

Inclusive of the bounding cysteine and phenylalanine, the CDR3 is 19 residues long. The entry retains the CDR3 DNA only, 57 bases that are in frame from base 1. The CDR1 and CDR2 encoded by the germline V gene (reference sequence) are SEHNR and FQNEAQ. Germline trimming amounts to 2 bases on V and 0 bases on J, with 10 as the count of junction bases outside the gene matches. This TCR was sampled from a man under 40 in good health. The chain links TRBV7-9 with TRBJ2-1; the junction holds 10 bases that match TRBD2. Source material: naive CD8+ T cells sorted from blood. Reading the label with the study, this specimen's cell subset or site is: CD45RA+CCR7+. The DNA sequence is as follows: TGTGCCAGCAGCTTAATTATAGCGGGAGGCCCCAGCTCCTACAATGAGCAGTTCTTC. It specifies CASSLIIAGGPSSYNEQFF.